This T cell receptor (beta chain) originates from a study of T cell responses to AZD1222 COVID-19 vaccine. Assay used: immunoSEQ multiplex PCR; TCRdb lists only in-frame clones, some missing. The data contain some 88,000 clones, around 92% of them seen just once; the ten biggest clones take up about 5.2%. CDR1 and CDR2 (germline): SGHRS, YFSETQ. Trimming took 0 bases from V and 4 from J; bases not matched to a gene: 2. The length of the CDR3 is 15 residues. The sample consisted of peripheral blood, taken on day 0 of AZD1222 vaccination. V is TRBV5-1 and J is TRBJ2-7, with 12 positions matching TRBD1. This clonotype was obtained from an adult in good health. In nucleotides, the CDR3 is TGCGCCAGCAGCTTGGGGGACAGGGGGCAATACGAGCAGTACTTC. Translated: CASSLGDRGQYEQYF.